This T cell receptor (beta chain) was profiled in a study of T-cell memory formation after mild COVID-19. The CDR3 runs to 15 residues. CDR1 DFQATT and CDR2 SNEGSKA come from the germline V gene (reference sequence). The ends were cut back, 3 bases at V and 1 base at J, with 14 bases in the middle. Each CDR3 protein gets one entry after TCRdb re-called the 5' RACE reads with MiXCR. This sample has about 400,000 distinct CDR3 sequences; about a quarter occur once, and the top ten carry roughly 13%. Ten or more counts support this clonotype. Its antigen is still unknown. Broader study findings: Among clones contracting day 15 to 85, CD4/CD8 was balanced, whereas later expanders leaned CD4+. Pre-infection memory carried some responding clones, suggesting that cross-reactive memory joined.

The sample was PBMCs or a T cell subset sorted from them (not recorded which). The chain has TRBV20-1 and TRBJ2-3; possibly TRBD1 for D (6 bases). This TCR derives from an adult woman who had mild COVID-19 (a few samples of this study predate the infection). Cell type and time point are not known. The CDR3 is CSASSRAGGTDTQYF. The CDR3 DNA follows: TGCAGTGCTAGCTCGAGGGCAGGGGGCACAGATACGCAGTATTTT.